This is a list of T cell receptor beta chains from one sample in a study of cytomegalovirus exposure and HLA in healthy donors. Data came from immunoSEQ multiplex PCR; TCRdb stores just in-frame clones and leaves some out. This sample yields more than 95,000 clones, of which 79% are seen a single time; over 3.5% belongs to the top ten. What was sequenced was PBMCs. The receptors here all came from a man aged 25-40 years in good health and CMV-seropositive. Both conserved end residues are part of each CDR3. D genes are given only for firm matches. Clone size is given for some rows only: seen once, a few or many times, or a class if the clone is expanded.

CDR3aa | CDR3nt | d_gene | j_gene | abundance | v_gene
CASSIGQAYEQYF | TGTGCCAGCAGTATCGGACAAGCGTACGAGCAGTACTTC | - | TRBJ2-7 | - | TRBV28
CASSPDRGYEQYF | TGTGCCAGCAGCCCGGACAGGGGCTACGAGCAGTACTTC | TRBD1 | TRBJ2-7 | - | TRBV7-8
CASSLDVSGELFF | TGTGCCAGCAGCTTAGACGTGAGCGGGGAGCTGTTTTTT | - | TRBJ2-2 | - | TRBV7-2
CASSLFFSYGYTF | TGTGCCAGCAGCCTTTTTTTTTCCTATGGCTACACCTTC | - | TRBJ1-2 | - | TRBV28
CASTPLAGPYNEQFF | TGTGCCAGCACCCCCCTAGCGGGGCCCTACAATGAGCAGTTCTTC | TRBD2 | TRBJ2-1 | - | TRBV9
CSVAPGVETQYF | TGCAGCGTTGCGCCAGGGGTGGAGACCCAGTACTTC | - | TRBJ2-5 | - | TRBV29-1
CASSLTGGMAFF | TGTGCCAGCAGTTTGACAGGGGGAATGGCTTTCTTT | TRBD1 | TRBJ1-1 | - | TRBV28
CSVQRDRGAEETQYF | TGCAGCGTACAAAGGGACAGGGGAGCTGAGGAGACCCAGTACTTC | TRBD1 | TRBJ2-5 | - | TRBV29-1
CASSGRQVPYEQYF | TGTGCCAGCAGCGGTCGACAGGTTCCCTACGAGCAGTACTTC | - | TRBJ2-7 | - | TRBV9
CASSPSLGLLNYGYTF | TGTGCCAGCAGCCCTAGCTTAGGACTTCTGAACTATGGCTACACCTTC | - | TRBJ1-2 | - | TRBV9
CASSPSPGAGANGLTF | TGTGCCAGCTCACCATCGCCGGGAGCTGGGGCCAACGGCCTGACTTTC | - | TRBJ2-6 | - | TRBV18
CASSRVDKNYGYTF | TGCGCCAGCAGCCGAGTGGACAAGAACTATGGCTACACCTTC | - | TRBJ1-2 | - | TRBV4-3
CASSDGTGGTGANGLTF | TGTGCCAGCAGTGACGGGACAGGGGGAACTGGGGCCAACGGCCTGACTTTC | TRBD1 | TRBJ2-6 | - | TRBV2
CSVDVVQRSSYEQYF | TGCAGCGTTGATGTGGTGCAGCGTAGCTCCTACGAGCAGTACTTC | - | TRBJ2-7 | few | TRBV29-1
CASSVGVRGNTIYF | TGTGCCAGCAGCGTAGGAGTTCGGGGAAACACCATATATTTT | - | TRBJ1-3 | - | TRBV9
CASRNRGSNEQFF | TGCGCCAGCAGAAACAGGGGTAGCAATGAGCAGTTCTTC | TRBD1 | TRBJ2-1 | - | TRBV5-1
CASSEHELYNEQFF | TGTGCCAGCAGTGAACACGAGTTATACAATGAGCAGTTCTTC | - | TRBJ2-1 | - | TRBV25-1
CASSSPGQGRSNTEAFF | TGTGCCAGCAGCAGCCCCGGACAGGGGAGATCGAACACTGAAGCTTTCTTT | - | TRBJ1-1 | - | TRBV21-1
CAWRSQVLYGYTF | TGTGCCTGGAGATCGCAGGTACTTTATGGCTACACCTTC | - | TRBJ1-2 | once | TRBV30
CAWSVLTGPYGYTF | TGTGCCTGGAGTGTACTGACAGGACCCTATGGCTACACCTTC | - | TRBJ1-2 | - | TRBV30
CASRGAGVSYNEQFF | TGTGCCAGCAGGGGAGCTGGCGTCTCCTACAATGAGCAGTTCTTC | - | TRBJ2-1 | - | TRBV6-5
CASSQNPAGATGELFF | TGCGCCAGCAGCCAAAATCCAGCGGGGGCCACCGGGGAGCTGTTTTTT | TRBD2 | TRBJ2-2 | few | TRBV4-1
CASSPVDRSNEKLFF | TGTGCCAGCAGTCCGGTGGACAGGTCTAATGAAAAACTGTTTTTT | TRBD1 | TRBJ1-4 | - | TRBV28
CASTSRDMRSGLTF | TGTGCCAGTACGTCCCGGGACATGCGCAGCGGCCTGACTTTC | - | TRBJ2-6 | - | TRBV27
CASSWTGGAGETQYF | TGCGCCAGCAGCTGGACCGGGGGGGCCGGAGAGACCCAGTACTTC | TRBD2 | TRBJ2-5 | - | TRBV5-1
CASRLGPGPGSGYTF | TGTGCCAGCAGACTAGGGCCTGGGCCCGGGAGTGGCTACACCTTC | - | TRBJ1-2 | - | TRBV11-3
CASSEWDTAGGEQYF | TGTGCCAGCAGTGAATGGGACACGGCGGGAGGAGAGCAGTACTTC | TRBD2 | TRBJ2-7 | - | TRBV6-1
CASSDGTGNTGELFF | TGTGCCAGCAGTGACGGGACAGGGAACACCGGGGAGCTGTTTTTT | TRBD1 | TRBJ2-2 | few | TRBV6-4
CAWKGVSTTDTQYF | TGTGCCTGGAAGGGAGTCAGCACCACAGATACGCAGTATTTT | - | TRBJ2-3 | - | TRBV30